The source of this T cell receptor beta chain is a study of cytomegalovirus exposure and HLA in healthy donors (dated by TCRdb to 2016 to 2017). In terms of the full investigation: The roughly 670 repertoires of the first cohort and the 120 validation repertoires were produced on the same platform, according to a later analysis. In addition to the first cohort of 500 to 850 subjects, a separate validation cohort of 130 or so different subjects was used. The study was designed to test whether signatures of past pathogen exposure could be identified by cataloging public T cell receptors. To predict cytomegalovirus infection status, the study combined high-throughput TCR immunosequencing, statistical association of individual TCRs with disease status, and machine learning.

As concerns this clone: Its cognate antigen has yet to be identified. No per-base quality is available; no much larger clone lies one base away.

The germline V gene sets CDR1 to MGHDK and CDR2 to SYGVNS. Spanning cysteine to phenylalanine, the CDR3 consists of 17 amino acids. Only CDR3 DNA is held: 51 bases, read in frame from base 1. Relative to germline, V is missing 4 bases and J is missing 3 bases, with 12 bases of the junction outside any gene match. Study-wide conclusions, independent of this receptor: In the study, about 150 TCR beta chains were listed as associated with cytomegalovirus. The classifier was reported to diagnose cytomegalovirus status with high specificity and sensitivity in both the original and validation cohorts. According to the authors, the approach could potentially be generalized to other disease states and immunological phenotypes. Of the cluster scores, 85% to 95% were above 0 in a later analysis, which found that TCRs clustered in the first cohort also tended to co-occur in the approximately 130 validation repertoires. While some public TCRs were present in many individuals, most TCR sequences turned up only very rarely across donors. A few of the identified cytomegalovirus-associated TCR beta chains were confirmed in vitro to be specific for cytomegalovirus antigens. The validation cohort had no HLA typing available for a later analysis, so co-occurrence within that cohort was assessed over all 130 or so repertoires.

Libraries were constructed by the immunoSEQ multiplex PCR assay. On the authors' methods: A statistical classification framework was built to diagnose cytomegalovirus status from the catalog of TCR beta chain sequences. The table was pulled from immuneACCESS by TCRdb, which kept in-frame rearrangements only. Such tables lose some clones; where checked, under half of the loss comes from unresolved V genes, and the rest has no known cause. For V, J and clone size, that table is used; D and trimming come from the DNA. The sample yields under 95,000 clones; approximately 91% were counted once. Jointly, the top ten make up 2% to 2.5% of the sample. Donors formed part of the validation cohort, which comprised over a hundred subjects and was distinct from the first cohort of 550 to 850 subjects.

The sample consisted of PBMCs. The receptor's source is a man younger than 40 in good health and CMV-seronegative. The rearranged chain carries TRBV25-1 and TRBJ2-1; a stretch of 7 junction bases matches TRBD1. The CDR3 reads CASSVDLPGQSYNEQFF. In nucleotide form, the sequence is TGTGCCAGCAGTGTCGACCTCCCGGGACAGAGCTACAATGAGCAGTTCTTC.